Given below is one T cell receptor (beta chain) in context. The table lists this clonotype with many counts. Its antigen is still unknown. Qualities for individual bases were not recorded, and no much larger clone is one base off. Explained via the paper, the time point label denotes: persistent/refractory GD, antithyroid drugs over 5 years with positive TRAb. RNA was extracted from PBMCs in TRIzol for both TCR sequencing and RNA sequencing. Graves' disease was diagnosed according to American Thyroid Association guidelines. The patients came from an endocrinology department in Xi'an, China. Each patient gave about 9.1 milliliters of peripheral blood, collected in an EDTA anticoagulant tube. PBMCs were isolated by Ficoll Paque Plus density gradient separation without further T cell sorting. RNA quality was checked with an Agilent 2100 Bioanalyzer and agarose gel, and concentration with a NanoDrop 2000.

The data originate from a study of regulatory T cells in long-lasting Graves disease (dated by TCRdb to about 2021). For the wider study: Persistent Graves' disease was defined as antithyroid drug treatment for over 5 years with persistently positive TSH receptor autoantibodies. Patients with persistent Graves' disease were compared with patients with newly diagnosed Graves' disease using TCR sequencing and RNA sequencing of peripheral blood. The study was registered as a clinical trial and conducted in China. A total of about 35 samples underwent TCR sequencing: some 13 from persistent and about 20 from newly diagnosed Graves' disease patients. Persistent Graves' disease patients in the clinical cohort had taken antithyroid drugs for roughly ten years on average. Study-wide findings and limitations: Preferential use of TRBV28, TRBJ1-2 and TRBJ2-5 was observed in persistent disease, whereas TRBV20-1 and TRBJ2-1 were favored in newly diagnosed disease. Sequencing and analysis were restricted to the TCR beta chain. The authors acknowledged the small sample size as a limitation that may reduce accuracy. Compared with newly diagnosed patients, persistent Graves' disease patients had lower TCR Shannon entropy and fewer highly expanded clones, which suggests clonal expansion. A larger number of public clonotypes was shared among persistent patients (around 2,700) than among newly diagnosed patients (approximately 930). The study examined only peripheral blood because the primary lesion, thyroid tissue, could not be accessed.

The germline V gene supplies CDR1 KGHDR and CDR2 SFDVKD. The CDR3 runs 14 amino acids, cysteine and phenylalanine included. Here the CDR3 DNA is all that survives: 42 bases in frame from base 1. V is pared back by 2 bases and J by 5 bases, with 12 bases lying between the germline termini. The receptor library was made with multiplex PCR. Sequencing was performed on an Illumina HiSeq 4000. iRepertoire HTBI primers and Arm-PCR amplification of CDR3 regions were used to construct TCR beta libraries. Gel purification was performed on PCR products prior to sequencing. Under the source paper's analysis protocol: Gene usage analysis of CDR3 amino acid clonotypes relied on the roughly 58 TRBV and 14 TRBJ segments identified across samples. COPE and FqMerger were used to merge the filtered high-quality paired reads into contigs. Contigs were aligned with BLAST to IMGT TRBV, TRBD and TRBJ reference genes, and CDR3 was defined per IMGT. Clonotypes above 0.1% frequency were classified as highly expanded clones. Shannon entropy served as the measure of repertoire diversity, while the Gini coefficient captured V-J evenness. Clonotypes shared by more than one individual were considered public. TCRdb applied fastp at Q25 and MiXCR to the public reads, then kept only in-frame beta chains. When rows share a CDR3 protein, they turn into one entry using the most common DNA and genes. TCRdb, not the original authors, processed these V and J calls. For this sample the table gives around 460,000 distinct CDR3 sequences, of which 20% to 25% were detected only once. 7.1% of the sample rests with the top ten.

This TCR derives from a female donor with Graves disease. Sequencing was performed on peripheral blood mononuclear cells (PBMCs), taken when the disease was refractory, from a patient treated with antithyroid drugs. Rearrangement joined TRBV24-1 to TRBJ2-7; the D segment cannot be called with confidence. The CDR3 region reads CATSDSTAQDEQYF. The sequence in DNA is TGTGCCACCAGTGATTCCACAGCGCAGGACGAGCAGTACTTC.